A selection of T cell receptor beta chains follows, all from one sample in a study of cytomegalovirus exposure and HLA in healthy donors. Using immunoSEQ multiplex PCR, the repertoire was profiled, and TCRdb retains in-frame clones only, with some absent. The table includes about 130,000 clones, around three quarters detected once. Material for sequencing was PBMCs. Every receptor here comes from a woman in her sixties or seventies in good health and CMV-seropositive. Both conserved end residues are part of each CDR3. D genes are given only for firm matches. Clone size, where shown, is once, few, many, or a class for clones that have expanded.

>TRBJ1-2|TRBV27|.|.
TGTGCCAGCAGAGGTGCGGACGGAGGGTATGGCTACACCTTC
CASRGADGGYGYTF
>TRBJ1-1|TRBV6-1|.|few
TGTGCCAGCAGGGCGGGCGATTTCAGCGGGGCTTTCTTT
CASRAGDFSGAFF
>TRBJ2-1|TRBV7-3|TRBD2|.
TGTGCCAGCAGCCCTAGCGGGGCATACAATGAGCAGTTCTTC
CASSPSGAYNEQFF
>TRBJ2-3|TRBV15|TRBD2|.
TGTGCCACCAGCGGGGGGGTGAGGGCGGGGTCGGCAGATACGCAGTATTTT
CATSGGVRAGSADTQYF
>TRBJ2-4|TRBV11-2|TRBD2|.
TGTGCCAGCAGCTTAGATTTCCTAGCGGGCGAAAACATTCAGTACTTC
CASSLDFLAGENIQYF
>TRBJ2-7|TRBV25-1|.|.
TGTGCCAGCAGTAACAGGGTCTCCCCGGGAGAGCAGTACTTC
CASSNRVSPGEQYF
>TRBJ2-7|TRBV5-6|TRBD1|.
TGTGCCAGCAGCGAGGACAGGGACGAAGTCTACGAGCAGTACTTC
CASSEDRDEVYEQYF
>TRBJ1-5|TRBV7-9|.|.
TGTGCCACCGTTCAGGTGGGGGACAAGCCCCAGCATTTT
CATVQVGDKPQHF
>TRBJ2-7|TRBV4-1|.|few
TGCGCCAGCAGCCCGGGGGACCATGGGGGCTCCTACGAGCAGTACTTC
CASSPGDHGGSYEQYF
>TRBJ1-2|TRBV29-1|.|.
TGCAGCTCGAGACTTCAGGGGTCCTATGGCTACACCTTC
CSSRLQGSYGYTF
>TRBJ2-3|TRBV4-1|TRBD2|.
TGCGCCAGCAGCCAAGAGGGCGGGGGAGATACGCAGTATTTT
CASSQEGGGDTQYF
>TRBJ2-1|TRBV4-2|.|.
TGTGCCAGCAGCCAGGAGGACAGTTACTACAATGAGCAGTTCTTC
CASSQEDSYYNEQFF
>TRBJ2-7|TRBV11-2|TRBD2|few
TGTGCCAGCAGCTTCGGGGGGGGAAGGTCCTACGAGCAGTACTTC
CASSFGGGRSYEQYF
>TRBJ1-1|TRBV7-3|.|few
TGTGCCAGCAGCACACAGGGGAACACTGAAGCTTTCTTT
CASSTQGNTEAFF
>TRBJ1-5|TRBV27|TRBD1|.
TGTGCCAGCAGTCCACAGGGGGCGAATGTTCAGCCCCAGCATTTT
CASSPQGANVQPQHF
>TRBJ2-5|TRBV7-3|TRBD1|.
TGTGCCAGCAGCCCGACAGGGTTGCAAGAGACCCAGTACTTC
CASSPTGLQETQYF
>TRBJ1-6|TRBV18|.|few
TGTGCCAGCTCAGAAGACAGTAATTCACCCCTCCACTTT
CASSEDSNSPLHF
>TRBJ1-3|TRBV9|.|.
TGTGCCAGCAGCCCACAGGACAGTAAGAACTCTGGAAACACCATATATTTT
CASSPQDSKNSGNTIYF
>TRBJ1-4|TRBV7-3|TRBD1|few
TGTGCCAGCAGCTCCACAGGGGGACCTAATGAAAAACTGTTTTTT
CASSSTGGPNEKLFF
>TRBJ2-1|TRBV20-1|.|.
TGCAGTGCTTTCCGGGGGAATGAGCAGTTCTTC
CSAFRGNEQFF
>TRBJ2-3|TRBV6-5|TRBD2|.
TGTGCCAGCAGTTTCCCTAGCGGCCCGCAGTATTTT
CASSFPSGPQYF
>TRBJ1-2|TRBV5-4|.|.
TGTGCCAGCAGCATCGAAAGTGTAGCCTTCTATGGCTACACCTTC
CASSIESVAFYGYTF
>TRBJ1-5|TRBV6-6|.|.
TGTGCCAGCACCTACGATTGGAGGGTGAATCAGCCCCAGCATTTT
CASTYDWRVNQPQHF
>TRBJ1-6|TRBV6-5|.|many
TGTGCCAGCAGTACAGGCCCCCCAGCACCCCTCCACTTT
CASSTGPPAPLHF
>TRBJ1-2|TRBV25-1|TRBD1|.
TGTGCCAGCAGTGAACCCCGGGACAGCTATGGCTACACCTTC
CASSEPRDSYGYTF
>TRBJ1-1|TRBV10-3|.|once
TGTGCCATCAGGGACAGAGCCGTGAACACTGAAGCTTTCTTT
CAIRDRAVNTEAFF
>TRBJ1-4|TRBV10-3|.|.
TGTGCCATCAGTGAGTCGAAGGGCACCCAACCCGGGGGGGAAAAACTGTTTTTT
CAISESKGTQPGGEKLFF
>TRBJ1-5|TRBV7-9|TRBD1|.
TGTGCCAGCAGCTCGACAGGGTTCAATCAGCCCCAGCATTTT
CASSSTGFNQPQHF
>TRBJ2-7|TRBV7-9|.|.
TGTGCCAGCACCCCTCGGGACGAGCAGTACTTC
CASTPRDEQYF
>TRBJ2-7|TRBV5-8|.|.
TGTGCCAGCAGCTATGGGGGACATAGCTACGAGCAGTACTTC
CASSYGGHSYEQYF
>TRBJ2-3|TRBV28|.|.
TGTGCCAGCAGTTTGGTGACAGGTTACACAGATACGCAGTATTTT
CASSLVTGYTDTQYF
>TRBJ2-2|TRBV7-8|.|.
TGTGCCAGCAGCTTAGGACTACCTAACACCGGGGAGCTGTTTTTT
CASSLGLPNTGELFF